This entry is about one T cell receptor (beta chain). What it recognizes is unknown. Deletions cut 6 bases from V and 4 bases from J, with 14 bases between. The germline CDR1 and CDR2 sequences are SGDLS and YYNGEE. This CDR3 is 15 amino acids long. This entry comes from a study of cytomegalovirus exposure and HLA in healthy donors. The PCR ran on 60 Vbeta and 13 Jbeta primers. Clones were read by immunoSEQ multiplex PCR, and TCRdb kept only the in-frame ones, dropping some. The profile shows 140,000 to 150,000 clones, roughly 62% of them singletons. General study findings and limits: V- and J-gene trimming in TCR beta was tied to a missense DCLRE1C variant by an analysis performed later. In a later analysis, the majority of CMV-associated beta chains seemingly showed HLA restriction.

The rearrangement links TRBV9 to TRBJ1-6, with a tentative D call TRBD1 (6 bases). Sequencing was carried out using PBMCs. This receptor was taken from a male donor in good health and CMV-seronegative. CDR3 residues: CASNPTGSYNSPLHF. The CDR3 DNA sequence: TGTGCCAGCAACCCAACAGGGTCTTATAATTCACCCCTCCACTTT.